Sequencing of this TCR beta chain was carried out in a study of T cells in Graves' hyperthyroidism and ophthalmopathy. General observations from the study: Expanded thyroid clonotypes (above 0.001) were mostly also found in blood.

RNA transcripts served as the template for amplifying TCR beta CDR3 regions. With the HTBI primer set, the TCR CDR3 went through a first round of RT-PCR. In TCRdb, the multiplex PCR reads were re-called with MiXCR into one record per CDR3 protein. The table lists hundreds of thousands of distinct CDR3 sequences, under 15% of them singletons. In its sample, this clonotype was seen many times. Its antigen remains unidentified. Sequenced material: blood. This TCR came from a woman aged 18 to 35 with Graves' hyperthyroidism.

CDR3 nucleotides: TGTGCCAGCAGAGGTGGCCTGTGGAATTCACCCCTCCACTTT. It specifies CASRGGLWNSPLHF. This chain uses TRBV3-1 with TRBJ1-6; the D is unclear. Germline CDR1 reads LGHDT; CDR2 reads YNNKEL (reference sequence). The germline V and J ends were trimmed by 6 bases and 7 bases, with 13 bases remaining between them. The CDR3 is 14 residues long.